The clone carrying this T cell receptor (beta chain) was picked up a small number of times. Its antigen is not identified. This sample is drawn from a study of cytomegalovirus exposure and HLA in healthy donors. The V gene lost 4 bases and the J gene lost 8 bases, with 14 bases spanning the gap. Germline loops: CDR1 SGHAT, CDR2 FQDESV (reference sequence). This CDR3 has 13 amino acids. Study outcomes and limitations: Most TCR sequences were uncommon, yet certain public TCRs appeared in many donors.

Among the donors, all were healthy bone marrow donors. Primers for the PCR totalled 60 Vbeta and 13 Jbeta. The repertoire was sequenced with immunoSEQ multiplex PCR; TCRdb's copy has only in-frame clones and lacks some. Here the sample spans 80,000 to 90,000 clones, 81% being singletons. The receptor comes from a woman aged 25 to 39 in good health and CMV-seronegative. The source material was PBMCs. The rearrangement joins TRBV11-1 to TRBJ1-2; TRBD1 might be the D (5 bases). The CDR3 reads CASSSPTDSGYTF. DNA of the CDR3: TGTGCCAGCAGCTCCCCGACAGATTCCGGCTACACCTTC.